This T cell receptor beta chain was observed in a study of T-cell memory formation after mild COVID-19. On the study more broadly: In these data, TCR clusters were largely donor specific. Findings of the study overall: Contracting clones, day 15 to 85, had balanced CD4/CD8, and later expanders favored CD4+.

This clonotype was recorded a few times. Its matching antigen is unknown. Using constant-segment primers, 5'RACE produced TCR alpha and TCR beta cDNA libraries carrying sample barcodes and UMIs. TCRdb fed the 5' RACE reads into MiXCR, producing one record per CDR3 protein. The sample lists 450,000 to 650,000 distinct CDR3 sequences, approximately 20% occurring once. The CDR3 consists of 16 residues. The ends lost 1 base at V and 5 bases at J; junction bases unmatched: 10. Germline V gives CDR1 SGHTA, CDR2 FQGNSA. The TCR originated in an adult woman who had mild COVID-19 (a few samples of this study predate the infection). Cell type and time point are not known. This chain connects TRBV7-2 to TRBJ1-1; 7 bases match TRBD1. Source material: PBMCs or a T cell subset sorted from them (not recorded which). In nucleotides, the CDR3 is TGTGCCAGCAGCTTAGTAATTACAGGGGATGGGACTGAAGCTTTCTTT. This encodes CASSLVITGDGTEAFF.